These 16 T cell receptor beta chains came from one sample sequenced in a study of sequential checkpoint blockade in melanoma. Regarding treatment: randomized to nivolumab then ipilimumab (arm A) or the reverse (arm B). Assay used: immunoSEQ multiplex PCR; TCRdb lists only in-frame clones, some missing. The sample holds tens of thousands of clones, roughly 80% seen once. The input for sequencing was CD8+ T cells sorted from blood (inferred from file names), taken from a patient given nivolumab and ipilimumab in sequence. These receptors originate from a human donor with melanoma.

J is TRBJ1-2 and V is TRBV2; 9 bases align to TRBD1. Trimming took 0 bases from V and 0 from J; bases not matched to a gene: 2. Per the germline V gene, CDR1 is SNHLY and CDR2 is FYNNEI. This CDR3 comprises 16 residues. The CDR3 loop is CASSEAGQGPNYGYTF. The DNA of the CDR3 is TGTGCCAGCAGTGAAGCGGGACAGGGCCCTAACTATGGCTACACCTTC.

The rearrangement links TRBV28 to TRBJ1-1; no definite D call. Trimming stripped 6 bases from V and 3 bases from J, with 14 bases between. CDR1 and CDR2 from the germline V gene are MDHEN and SYDVKM. This CDR3 spans 14 amino acids. Here the CDR3 reads CASSRRGPDTEAFF. Written as DNA, the CDR3 is TGTGCCAGCAGCAGGAGAGGGCCGGACACTGAAGCTTTCTTT.

The chain recombines TRBV5-6 with TRBJ2-7, with TRBD2 identical over 8 bases. Germline V gene sequence: CDR1 SGHDT, CDR2 YYEEEE. CDR3 length equals 16 residues. V was pared by 3 bases and J by 3 bases, with 11 bases of the junction left unmatched. Here the CDR3 DNA reads TGTGCCAGCAGCTCAACGGGGCGGGAGGAAGACTACGAGCAGTACTTC. It translates to CASSSTGREEDYEQYF.

Only a few counts were recorded for this clone. This chain connects TRBV7-9 to TRBJ2-2, with D maybe TRBD2 (5 bases). Germline CDR1 reads SEHNR; CDR2 reads FQNEAQ (reference sequence). V dropped 7 bases and J dropped 0 bases, with 15 bases sitting between them. The CDR3 loop spans 16 amino acids. CDR3 residues: CASNLRGIANTGELFF. The CDR3, as DNA: TGTGCCAGCAATCTCCGAGGGATCGCGAACACCGGGGAGCTGTTTTTT.

The chain combines TRBV6-5 with TRBJ2-1, with D tentatively TRBD1 (6 bases). With 4 bases removed from V and 1 base from J, the gap between germline ends came to 11 bases. The CDR3 consists of 15 residues. The germline gives CDR1 MNHEY, CDR2 SVGAGI. CDR3 residues: CASSFQGFSYNEQFF. CDR3 nucleotides: TGTGCCAGCAGTTTTCAGGGGTTTTCCTACAATGAGCAGTTCTTC.

The chain combines TRBV28 with TRBJ1-1; TRBD1 aligns across 9 bases. The trim removed 7 bases at V and 5 bases at J, leaving 11 bases unmatched. The CDR3 has 15 amino acids. CDR1 MDHEN and CDR2 SYDVKM come from the germline V gene. CDR3 loop: CASIPYRDRVTEAFF. The CDR3, as DNA: TGTGCCAGCATACCCTACCGGGACAGGGTTACTGAAGCTTTCTTT.

The CDR3 region has the DNA TGTGCCAGCAGCCAAACCCAGGGTAACACTGAAGCTTTCTTT. Protein product: CASSQTQGNTEAFF. The chain joins TRBV4-2 to TRBJ1-1, with D possibly TRBD1 on 5 matching bases. CDR1 and CDR2 (germline): LGHNA, YNFKEQ. Trimming took 2 bases from V and 2 from J, leaving 9 bases between them. The CDR3 is made up of 14 amino acids.

The chain employs TRBV6-6 and TRBJ2-7, with D uncertain. The CDR3 is 12 amino acids. The V end was cut by 6 bases, the J end by 7 bases, with 13 bases between. Germline V gene lookup returns CDR1 MNHNY and CDR2 SVGAGI (reference sequence). CDR3 protein: CASSPTAAEQYF. In DNA form, the CDR3 reads TGTGCCAGCAGCCCAACAGCAGCTGAGCAGTACTTC.

The V gene is TRBV10-3, the J gene TRBJ2-5; maybe TRBD2 (5 bases). V was shortened by 4 bases and J by 5 bases, with 11 bases between the two germline ends. The CDR3 sequence is 13 residues long. Per germline, CDR1 ENHRY and CDR2 SYGVKD. The CDR3 protein is CAISGRGLETQYF. The CDR3 region has the DNA TGTGCCATCAGTGGGAGAGGGCTGGAGACCCAGTACTTC.

The J gene is TRBJ2-7, the V gene TRBV13; maybe TRBD2 (6 bases). This CDR3 is built from 13 residues. Germline-derived CDR1 and CDR2 are PRHDT and FYEKMQ (reference sequence). V dropped 3 bases and J dropped 3 bases, with 9 bases sitting between them. The CDR3 DNA is TGTGCCAGCAGCTTCCGGGGAGGCTACGAGCAGTACTTC. The encoded protein is CASSFRGGYEQYF.

V usage is TRBV27 and J usage is TRBJ2-3, with D possibly TRBD2 on 6 matching bases. The germline V and J ends were trimmed by 6 bases and 2 bases, with 15 bases remaining between them. CDR3 length: 15 amino acids. CDR1 MNHEY and CDR2 SMNVEV come from the germline V gene (reference sequence). This CDR3 reads CASRGGAEFTDTQYF. Here the CDR3 DNA reads TGTGCCAGCAGGGGAGGAGCGGAATTCACAGATACGCAGTATTTT.

There are a few counts of this clone. The chain links TRBV2 to TRBJ1-2; 8 bases are a match to TRBD1. Trimming removed 6 bases from V and 4 bases from J; junction bases left unmatched: 10. Germline V CDR1 and CDR2: SNHLY, FYNNEI. The CDR3 totals 15 residues. CDR3 protein: CASSPGQGTLYGYTF. The CDR3 nucleotides are TGTGCCAGCAGCCCTGGACAGGGCACCCTCTATGGCTACACCTTC.

The chain recombines TRBV5-1 with TRBJ1-2, with TRBD1 matching over 9 bases. In germline, CDR1 is SGHRS, CDR2 YFSETQ. There are 14 residues in the CDR3. Trimming at V came to 5 bases and at J to 4 bases, leaving 6 bases not matched to a gene. The CDR3 coding sequence is TGCGCCAGCAGAGACTCACAGGGGGCCTATGGCTACACCTTC. This codes for CASRDSQGAYGYTF.

The chain employs TRBV4-1 and TRBJ2-5; 10 bases fit TRBD2. The CDR3 has 15 amino acids. Germline V gene lookup returns CDR1 MGHRA and CDR2 YSYEKL. The ends lost 0 bases at V and 5 bases at J; junction bases unmatched: 3. CDR3 nucleotide sequence: TGCGCCAGCAGCCAAGATCCGGGACTAGCGGAGACCCAGTACTTC. Its translation: CASSQDPGLAETQYF.

This clone was counted a few times. The V call is TRBV6-4, the J call TRBJ2-1; TRBD2 might be the D (6 bases). V was cut by 4 bases and J by 8 bases, with 15 bases left in between. The CDR3 is 14 residues long. Germline CDR1 and CDR2: MRHNA and SNTAGT. The CDR3: CASSGDPSVDEQFF. As DNA, the CDR3 is TGTGCCAGCAGTGGCGACCCTAGCGTGGATGAGCAGTTCTTC.

The rearrangement joins TRBV7-2 to TRBJ2-7, with D tentatively TRBD2 (5 bases). CDR1 is SGHTA and CDR2 is FQGNSA in the germline V gene. Trimming took 0 bases from V and 11 from J, leaving 23 bases between them. This CDR3 contains 16 residues. The CDR3 DNA is TGTGCCAGCAGCTTAGCCCCGTGGACCCGTCCAACCGGGGAGTACTTC. Protein product: CASSLAPWTRPTGEYF.